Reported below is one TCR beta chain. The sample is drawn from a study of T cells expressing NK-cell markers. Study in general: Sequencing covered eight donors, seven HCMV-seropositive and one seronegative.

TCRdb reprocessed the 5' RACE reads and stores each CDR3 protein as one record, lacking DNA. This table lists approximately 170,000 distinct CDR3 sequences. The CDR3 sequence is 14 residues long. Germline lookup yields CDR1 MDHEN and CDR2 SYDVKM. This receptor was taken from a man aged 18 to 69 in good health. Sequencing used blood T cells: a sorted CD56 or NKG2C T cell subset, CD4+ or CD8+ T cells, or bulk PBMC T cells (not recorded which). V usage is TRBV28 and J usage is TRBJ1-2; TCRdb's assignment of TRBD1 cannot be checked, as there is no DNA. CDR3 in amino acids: CASSPGTGLGGYTF.